This T cell receptor (beta chain) derives from a study of blood T cell repertoires in COVID-19. Looking at the study overall: Collection of acute and convalescent COVID-19 samples took place in the United States, Italy and Spain. The cDNA or gDNA used as material had been derived from T cells, B-cell-depleted T cells, or PBMCs.

In the authors' workflow: Quantification of nucleated cells was approximated via reference gene primer amplification. The assay was immunoSEQ multiplex PCR, and TCRdb's table has in-frame clones only and misses some. The V and J calls and clone size were taken over from that table, and D and trimming were inferred from the DNA. The sample consists of tens of thousands of clones, over 60% of them appearing once. Only a few counts were recorded for this clone. What was sequenced was peripheral blood. The sequence came from a woman aged 50 to 65 with active or convalescent COVID-19.

CDR3 sequence (DNA): TGTGCCATCACTGATACTGGAAACACCATATATTTT. This sequence encodes CAITDTGNTIYF. This chain connects TRBV10-3 to TRBJ1-3, with D uncertain. The V end lost 7 bases, the J end lost 2 bases, and 6 bases lay between the germline ends. The CDR3 spans 12 residues. The germline gives CDR1 ENHRY, CDR2 SYGVKD.